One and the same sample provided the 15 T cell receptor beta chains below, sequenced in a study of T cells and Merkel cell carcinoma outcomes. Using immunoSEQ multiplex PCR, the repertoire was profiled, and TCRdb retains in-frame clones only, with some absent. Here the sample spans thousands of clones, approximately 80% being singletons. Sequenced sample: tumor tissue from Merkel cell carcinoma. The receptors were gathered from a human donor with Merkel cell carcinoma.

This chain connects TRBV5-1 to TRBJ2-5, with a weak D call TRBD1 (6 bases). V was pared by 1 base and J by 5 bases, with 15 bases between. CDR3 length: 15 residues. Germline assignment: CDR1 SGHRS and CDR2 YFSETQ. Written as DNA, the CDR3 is TGCGCCAGCAGCTTGACGACAGGCCTGGAGGAGACCCAGTACTTC. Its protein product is CASSLTTGLEETQYF. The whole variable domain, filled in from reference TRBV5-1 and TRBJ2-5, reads KAGVTQTPRYLIKTRGQQVTLSCSPISGHRSVSWYQQTPGQGLQFLFEYFSETQRNKGNFPGRFSGRQFSNSRSEMNVSTLELGDSALYLCASSLTTGLEETQYFGPGTRLLVL.

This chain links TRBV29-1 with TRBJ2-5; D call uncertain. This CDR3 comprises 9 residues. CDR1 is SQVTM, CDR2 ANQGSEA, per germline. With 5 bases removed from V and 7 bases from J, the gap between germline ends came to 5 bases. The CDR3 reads CSVNVTQYF. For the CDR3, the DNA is TGCAGCGTTAATGTGACCCAGTACTTC.

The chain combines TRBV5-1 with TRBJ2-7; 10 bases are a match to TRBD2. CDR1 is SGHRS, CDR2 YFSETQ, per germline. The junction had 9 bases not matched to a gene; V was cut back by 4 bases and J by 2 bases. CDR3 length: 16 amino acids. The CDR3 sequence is CASSSTSGVAAYEQYF. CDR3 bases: TGCGCCAGCAGCAGTACTAGCGGGGTGGCGGCCTACGAGCAGTACTTC.

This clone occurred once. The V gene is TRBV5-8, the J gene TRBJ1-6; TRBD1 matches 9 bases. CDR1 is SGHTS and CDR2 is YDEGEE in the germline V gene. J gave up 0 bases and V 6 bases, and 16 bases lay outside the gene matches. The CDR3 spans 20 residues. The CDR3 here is CASTSPGQGLRSSYNSPLHF. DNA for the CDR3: TGTGCCAGCACCTCCCCGGGACAGGGCCTGAGGAGCTCCTATAATTCACCCCTCCACTTT.

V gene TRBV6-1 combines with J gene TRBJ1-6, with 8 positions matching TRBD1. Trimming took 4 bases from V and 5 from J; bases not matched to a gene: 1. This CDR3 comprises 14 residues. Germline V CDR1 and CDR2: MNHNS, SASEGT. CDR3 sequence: CASSGGQDNSPLHF. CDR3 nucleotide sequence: TGTGCCAGCAGTGGGGGACAGGATAATTCACCCCTCCACTTT.

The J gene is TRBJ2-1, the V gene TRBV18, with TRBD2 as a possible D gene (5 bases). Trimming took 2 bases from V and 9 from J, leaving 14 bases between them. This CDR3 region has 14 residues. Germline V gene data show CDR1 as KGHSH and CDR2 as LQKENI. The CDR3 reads CASSPEEVSPEQFF. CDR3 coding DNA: TGTGCCAGCTCACCAGAGGAGGTGAGTCCTGAGCAGTTCTTC.

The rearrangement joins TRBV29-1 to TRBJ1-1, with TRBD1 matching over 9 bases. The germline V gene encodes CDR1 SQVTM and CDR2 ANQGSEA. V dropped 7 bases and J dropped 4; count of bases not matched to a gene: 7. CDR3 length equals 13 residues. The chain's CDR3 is CSAQTGGRTEAFF. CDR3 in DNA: TGCAGCGCTCAGACAGGGGGACGCACTGAAGCTTTCTTT.

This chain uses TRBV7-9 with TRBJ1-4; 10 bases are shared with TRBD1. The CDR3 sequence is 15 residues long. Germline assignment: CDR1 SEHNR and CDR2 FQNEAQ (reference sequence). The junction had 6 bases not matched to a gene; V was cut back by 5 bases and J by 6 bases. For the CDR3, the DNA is TGTGCCAGCAGCAACCTGGGACAGGGGTATGAAAAACTGTTTTTT. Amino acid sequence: CASSNLGQGYEKLFF. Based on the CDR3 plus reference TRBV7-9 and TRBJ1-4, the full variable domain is DTGVSQNPRHKITKRGQNVTFRCDPISEHNRLYWYRQTLGQGPEFLTYFQNEAQLEKSRLLSDRFSAERPKGSFSTLEIQRTEQGDSAMYLCASSNLGQGYEKLFFGSGTQLSVL.

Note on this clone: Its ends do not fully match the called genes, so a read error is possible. The CDR3 DNA reads TGCGCCAGCAGCTGGGGACAGGGGATACAGGAGATCCAGTACTTC. It yields the protein CASSWGQGIQEIQYF. V usage is TRBV5-1 and J usage is TRBJ2-5, with TRBD1 matching over 10 bases. Germline assignment: CDR1 SGHRS and CDR2 YFSETQ. This CDR3 contains 15 residues.

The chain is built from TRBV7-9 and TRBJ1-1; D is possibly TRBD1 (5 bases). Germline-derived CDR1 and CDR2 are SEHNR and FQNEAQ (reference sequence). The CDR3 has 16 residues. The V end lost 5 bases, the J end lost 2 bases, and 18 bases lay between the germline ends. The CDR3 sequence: CASSLGVGAGNTEAFF. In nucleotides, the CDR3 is TGTGCCAGCAGCCTTGGTGTTGGGGCAGGAAACACTGAAGCTTTCTTT.

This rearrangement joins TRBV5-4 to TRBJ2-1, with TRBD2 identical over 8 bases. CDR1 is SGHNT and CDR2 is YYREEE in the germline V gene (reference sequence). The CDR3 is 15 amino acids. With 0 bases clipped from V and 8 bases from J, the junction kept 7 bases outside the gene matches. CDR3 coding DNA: TGTGCCAGCAGCTTGGCCGGGGGGGCCGGGGATGAGCAGTTCTTC. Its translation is CASSLAGGAGDEQFF.

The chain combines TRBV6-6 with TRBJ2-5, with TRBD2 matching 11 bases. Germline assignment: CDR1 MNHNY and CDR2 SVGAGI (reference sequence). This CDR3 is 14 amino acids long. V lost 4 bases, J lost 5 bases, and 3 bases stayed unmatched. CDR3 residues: CASSSRLAGETQYF. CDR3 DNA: TGTGCCAGCAGTTCCCGACTAGCGGGGGAGACCCAGTACTTC.

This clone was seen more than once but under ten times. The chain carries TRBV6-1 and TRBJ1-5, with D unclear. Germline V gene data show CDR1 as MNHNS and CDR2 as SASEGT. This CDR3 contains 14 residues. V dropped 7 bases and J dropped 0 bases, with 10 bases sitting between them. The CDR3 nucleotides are TGTGCCAGCACGGAGGACTTTAGCAATCAGCCCCAGCATTTT. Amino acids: CASTEDFSNQPQHF.

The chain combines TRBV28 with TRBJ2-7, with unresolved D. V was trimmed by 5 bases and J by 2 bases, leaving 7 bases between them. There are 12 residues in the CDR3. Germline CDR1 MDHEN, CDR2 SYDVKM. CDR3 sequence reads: CASSPHAYEQYF. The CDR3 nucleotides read TGTGCCAGCAGTCCTCATGCCTACGAGCAGTACTTC.

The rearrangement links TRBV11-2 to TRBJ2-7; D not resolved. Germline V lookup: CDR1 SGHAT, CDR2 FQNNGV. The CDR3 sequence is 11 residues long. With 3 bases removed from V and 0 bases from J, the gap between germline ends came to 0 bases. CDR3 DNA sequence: TGTGCCAGCAGCTTCTCCTACGAGCAGTACTTC. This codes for CASSFSYEQYF. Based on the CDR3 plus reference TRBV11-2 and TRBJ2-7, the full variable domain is EAGVAQSPRYKIIEKRQSVAFWCNPISGHATLYWYQQILGQGPKLLIQFQNNGVVDDSQLPKDRFSAERLKGVDSTLKIQPAKLEDSAVYLCASSFSYEQYFGPGTRLTVT.